These 27 T cell receptor beta chains originate from one sample sequenced in a study of identical twins. One entry per CDR3 protein, called by TCRdb with MiXCR from the 5' RACE reads. The sample has some 560,000 distinct CDR3 sequences; roughly 9.5% are singletons. These data were also reused for a study on yellow fever vaccine responses in identical twins.

Input material: PBMCs. These receptors all come from a woman under 30 in good health.

Many counts were recorded for this clonotype. The chain recombines TRBV12-3 or TRBV12-4 with TRBJ2-7; the match to TRBD2 covers 13 bases. V gave up 3 bases and J gave up 5 bases; unmatched junction bases: 1. The CDR3 runs 14 residues. The CDR3 nucleotides read TGTGCCAGCAGTTTGACTAGCGGGGGGAACGAGCAGTACTTC. Its translation: CASSLTSGGNEQYF.

This clonotype was observed many times. V usage is TRBV7-8 and J usage is TRBJ2-5; D possibly matches TRBD1 or TRBD2 (5 bases each). Germline loops: CDR1 SGHVS, CDR2 FQNEAQ. V lost 0 bases and J 3 bases, leaving 11 bases between the germline ends. CDR3 length: 15 residues. CDR3 DNA: TGTGCCAGCAGCTTAGCGGGAGAGGGGAAAGAGACCCAGTACTTC. Its protein product is CASSLAGEGKETQYF.

This clonotype has more than one count but fewer than ten. V usage is TRBV14 and J usage is TRBJ2-2; the D gene is possibly TRBD2 (6 bases). Germline CDR1 reads SGHDN; CDR2 reads FVKESK. V lost 4 bases to trimming and J lost 3 bases, with 12 bases between them. CDR3 length: 15 amino acids. DNA for the CDR3: TGTGCCAGCAGCCCCTATCCGGGAGACACCGGGGAGCTGTTTTTT. This translates into CASSPYPGDTGELFF.

A word on this clonotype: Relative to the germline gene, one junction end is altered; a read error may explain this. The V and J genes are TRBV10-2 and TRBJ2-1; 7 bases map to TRBD2. The CDR3 is 14 amino acids. Germline V gives CDR1 WSHSY, CDR2 SAAADI. The CDR3 region has the DNA TGCGCCAGCAGTGATGGCAGCGGGATCGCTGAGGAGTTCTTC. Protein sequence: CASSDGSGIAEEFF.

This chain uses TRBV30 with TRBJ2-1, with D unclear. The germline V and J ends were trimmed by 0 bases and 4 bases, with 7 bases remaining between them. The germline V gene has CDR1 GTSNPN and CDR2 SVGIG (reference sequence). The length of the CDR3 is 13 residues. CDR3 loop: CAWSVFGYNEQFF. The CDR3 DNA sequence: TGTGCCTGGAGTGTTTTCGGTTACAATGAGCAGTTCTTC.

This sequence joins TRBV7-9 and TRBJ2-7; 8 bases match TRBD1. Germline values: CDR1 SEHNR, CDR2 FQNEAQ (reference sequence). The CDR3 is made up of 15 amino acids. V was pared by 6 bases and J by 0 bases, with 7 bases of the junction left unmatched. The CDR3 loop reads CASSLRQGSSYEQYF. The CDR3 DNA is TGTGCCAGCAGTCTCCGACAGGGGTCCTCCTACGAGCAGTACTTC.

This clonotype was found a few times. This chain connects TRBV6-6 to TRBJ2-1, with a tentative D call TRBD1 (6 bases). This CDR3 is built from 12 residues. V lost 2 bases, J lost 10 bases, and 9 bases lay in between. In germline, CDR1 is MNHNY, CDR2 SVGAGI (reference sequence). CDR3 nucleotides: TGTGCCAGCAGTTACCAGGGGCCCGAGCAGTTCTTC. Translated, it gives CASSYQGPEQFF.

This chain links TRBV19 with TRBJ2-7; 11 positions agree with TRBD1. Trimming removed 4 bases from V and 2 bases from J; junction bases left unmatched: 4. This CDR3 is built from 15 residues. Germline CDR1 and CDR2: LNHDA and SQIVND (reference sequence). The CDR3 DNA is TGTGCCAGTAGTAAACCGGGACAGGGGGCCTACGAGCAGTACTTC. It translates to CASSKPGQGAYEQYF.

This chain links TRBV5-1 with TRBJ2-6; tentatively, D is TRBD1 (6 bases). CDR3 length equals 18 residues. Germline loops: CDR1 SGHRS, CDR2 YFSETQ. V lost 6 bases and J lost 1, with 20 bases in between. DNA for the CDR3: TGCGCCAGCACCCTCGGCCAGGGGATCGGTTCTGGGGCCAACGTCCTGACTTTC. This codes for CASTLGQGIGSGANVLTF.

This clonotype was picked up many times. This rearrangement joins TRBV5-1 to TRBJ2-7; D is unresolved. CDR1 is SGHRS and CDR2 is YFSETQ in the germline V gene. Trimming took 0 bases from V and 0 from J, leaving 7 bases between them. CDR3 size: 14 residues. The CDR3: CASSLEGTSYEQYF. CDR3 nucleotide sequence: TGCGCCAGCAGCTTGGAGGGTACCTCCTACGAGCAGTACTTC. Together with reference TRBV5-1 and TRBJ2-7, the CDR3 gives the full variable domain: KAGVTQTPRYLIKTRGQQVTLSCSPISGHRSVSWYQQTPGQGLQFLFEYFSETQRNKGNFPGRFSGRQFSNSRSEMNVSTLELGDSALYLCASSLEGTSYEQYFGPGTRLTVT.

This clonotype has only a few counts. CDR3: CASSLSRDTEAFF. CDR3 DNA: TGTGCCAGCAGTTTGAGTCGTGATACTGAAGCTTTCTTT. The rearrangement links TRBV28 to TRBJ1-1; D uncertain. Germline loops: CDR1 MDHEN, CDR2 SYDVKM. This CDR3 has 13 residues. V lost 3 bases to trimming and J lost 5 bases, with 10 bases between them.

The chain combines TRBV20-1 with TRBJ2-7, with D unresolved. The CDR3 runs to 10 residues. CDR1 and CDR2 (germline): DFQATT, SNEGSKA (reference sequence). The CDR3 protein is CSLLGYEQYF. In nucleotides, the CDR3 is TGCAGCCTTTTAGGGTACGAGCAGTACTTC.

This clonotype occurred a few times. The chain has TRBV20-1 and TRBJ2-7, with 7 nucleotides matching TRBD1. The ends lost 3 bases at V and 0 bases at J; junction bases unmatched: 5. The CDR3 extends over 14 amino acids. The germline V gene encodes CDR1 DFQATT and CDR2 SNEGSKA (reference sequence). The DNA for the CDR3 is TGCAGTGCTAGGGACAGGAATTTCTCCTACGAGCAGTACTTC. Protein: CSARDRNFSYEQYF.

The rearrangement uses TRBV4-3 and TRBJ2-5, with 9 positions matching TRBD2. With V trimmed by 8 bases and J by 3 bases, 16 bases remained unmatched. Germline V gene lookup returns CDR1 LGHNA and CDR2 YSLEER. This CDR3 is built from 17 residues. DNA for the CDR3: TGCGCCAGCCAGCCAGCAGCGGATAGCGGGGGAGAAGAGACCCAGTACTTC. Residues: CASQPAADSGGEETQYF.

The rearrangement uses TRBV13 and TRBJ2-7; 11 nucleotides agree with TRBD1. Germline V gene lookup returns CDR1 PRHDT and CDR2 FYEKMQ (reference sequence). V shed 3 bases and J 5 bases; nucleotides not matched to a gene: 3. There are 14 residues in the CDR3. This CDR3 reads CASSFRDRGNEQYF. The CDR3 nucleotides read TGTGCCAGCAGCTTCCGGGACAGGGGGAACGAGCAGTACTTC.

The sample holds many counts of this clonotype. For the CDR3, the DNA is TGTGCCAGCAGCTTAGACAGGGGAACCTACGAGCAGTACTTC. Its translation is CASSLDRGTYEQYF. The chain employs TRBV11-2 and TRBJ2-7; a possible D gene is TRBD1 (6 bases). The germline V gene has CDR1 SGHAT and CDR2 FQNNGV. Trimming took 0 bases from V and 2 from J, leaving 8 bases between them. The CDR3 is 14 amino acids.

The rearrangement uses TRBV28 and TRBJ2-7; the match to TRBD1 covers 8 bases. V dropped 5 bases and J dropped 3; count of bases not matched to a gene: 9. This CDR3 has 15 amino acids. From germline, CDR1 is MDHEN and CDR2 SYDVKM. CDR3 protein: CASSVAGGWVYEQYF. The CDR3 bases are TGTGCCAGCAGTGTCGCAGGGGGCTGGGTCTACGAGCAGTACTTC.

The chain couples TRBV14 to TRBJ1-4; 7 nucleotides align to TRBD1. Per the germline V gene, CDR1 is SGHDN and CDR2 is FVKESK. The ends lost 4 bases at V and 8 bases at J; junction bases unmatched: 4. CDR3 size: 13 residues. CDR3 residues: CASSLYRGEKLFF. Written as DNA, the CDR3 is TGTGCCAGCAGCCTGTACAGGGGAGAAAAACTGTTTTTT.

This clonotype has more than one count but fewer than ten. The chain uses TRBV20-1 and TRBJ2-2; 9 bases agree with TRBD2. Germline V gene lookup returns CDR1 DFQATT and CDR2 SNEGSKA (reference sequence). The CDR3 is made up of 15 amino acids. J gave up 2 bases and V 3 bases, and 4 bases lay outside the gene matches. CDR3 bases: TGCAGTGCTAGGGGCGGGAGGGCCAACACCGGGGAGCTGTTTTTT. Its translation: CSARGGRANTGELFF.

This clonotype was picked up many times. The chain recombines TRBV4-3 with TRBJ2-7, with 7 positions matching TRBD2. J gave up 2 bases and V 0 bases, and 10 bases lay outside the gene matches. This CDR3 has 17 amino acids. The germline gives CDR1 LGHNA, CDR2 YSLEER. The CDR3 bases are TGCGCCAGCAGCCAAGAATGGTCCGGACTAGATCCCTACGAGCAGTACTTC. Translating it yields CASSQEWSGLDPYEQYF.

This clonotype was seen only a few times. The rearrangement links TRBV18 to TRBJ2-1, with a tentative D call TRBD2 (5 bases). Per germline, CDR1 KGHSH and CDR2 LQKENI. Between the trimmed V and J ends, which lost 2 bases and 8 bases, there was a span of 10 bases. This CDR3 is built from 13 residues. This CDR3 is CASSPGRGYEQFF. As DNA, the CDR3 is TGTGCCAGCTCACCAGGGCGCGGGTATGAGCAGTTCTTC.

The chain recombines TRBV20-1 with TRBJ2-7; 9 nucleotides align to TRBD1. The CDR3 contains 16 residues. CDR1 and CDR2 from the germline V gene are DFQATT and SNEGSKA (reference sequence). After removal of 0 bases from V and 4 bases from J, the junction contained 10 bases not matched to a gene. Written as DNA, the CDR3 is TGCAGTGCTAGAGACCGGACAGGGGCATTTCCTTACGAGCAGTACTTC. This sequence encodes CSARDRTGAFPYEQYF.

This clonotype was found a few times. J is TRBJ2-2 and V is TRBV6-1; D is perhaps TRBD2 (6 bases). The length of the CDR3 is 14 residues. The germline gives CDR1 MNHNS, CDR2 SASEGT. V dropped 6 bases and J dropped 2 bases, with 10 bases sitting between them. As DNA, the CDR3 is TGTGCCAGCAGATGGGACTTTAACACCGGGGAGCTGTTTTTT. The encoded protein is CASRWDFNTGELFF.

The sample holds many counts of this clonotype. The chain combines TRBV6-2 or TRBV6-3 with TRBJ2-3; D is unclear. Germline values: CDR1 MNHEY, CDR2 SVGEGT. The CDR3 runs to 14 residues. V was shortened by 0 bases and J by 6 bases, with 10 bases between the two germline ends. CDR3: CASSYSTMGDTQYF. In DNA, the CDR3 is TGTGCCAGCAGTTACTCTACAATGGGGGATACGCAGTATTTT.

This clonotype has at least ten counts. The gene calls are TRBV6-2 or TRBV6-3 and TRBJ2-2; D is ambiguous. V was trimmed by 2 bases and J by 0 bases, leaving 13 bases between them. The CDR3 has 17 residues. Germline CDR1 MNHEY, CDR2 SVGEGT. The CDR3 protein is CASSYSRDRPNTGELFF. Here the CDR3 DNA reads TGTGCCAGCAGTTACAGTCGTGACCGGCCGAACACCGGGGAGCTGTTTTTT.

The rearrangement links TRBV5-1 to TRBJ2-7; D ambiguous. This CDR3 comprises 13 residues. The germline CDR1 and CDR2 sequences are SGHRS and YFSETQ. V lost 1 base and J lost 3, with 8 bases in between. CDR3 sequence: CASSLHTNYEQYF. CDR3 DNA sequence: TGCGCCAGCAGCTTGCACACGAACTACGAGCAGTACTTC.

This chain uses TRBV7-2 with TRBJ1-5; D not resolved. Trimming removed 1 base at V and 2 bases at J, with 9 bases between. Looked up from germline, CDR1 is SGHTA and CDR2 is FQGNSA. The CDR3 has 15 amino acids. The CDR3 is CASSLGASGNQPQHF. The CDR3 coding sequence is TGTGCCAGCAGCTTAGGGGCATCGGGCAATCAGCCCCAGCATTTT.